This T cell receptor beta chain stems from a study of T cells in Graves' hyperthyroidism and ophthalmopathy. V was pared by 6 bases and J by 6 bases, with 9 bases of the junction left unmatched. The germline V gene encodes CDR1 MDHEN and CDR2 SYDVKM. The CDR3 length is 14 residues. TCR beta CDR3 regions were amplified from RNA. A first-round RT-PCR of the TCR CDR3 used the HTBI primer set. Each CDR3 protein is one row after TCRdb ran MiXCR on the multiplex PCR reads. The sample lists under 400,000 distinct CDR3 sequences; more than 15% were seen once. In its sample, this clonotype was seen many times. The clonotype originates from a woman between 18 and 30 years old with Graves' hyperthyroidism that later progressed to Graves' ophthalmopathy. The chain is built from TRBV28 and TRBJ2-3, with 7 bases fitting TRBD2. The sample comprised blood. The CDR3 spells CASSPGLGSDTQYF. The CDR3 DNA sequence: TGTGCCAGCAGCCCCGGACTAGGGAGTGATACGCAGTATTTT.